The sequence of this TCR beta chain was determined in a study of blood T cells in healthy people across ages (dated by TCRdb to about 2015). Some background on the complete study: In model experiments, template switching captured roughly one uniquely barcoded TCR beta cDNA molecule for every two T cells. Using deep sequencing normalized with unique cDNA molecular identifiers, the study measured how TCR beta repertoire diversity changes with age. Four age groups were formed from the donors: young (average around 15 years), middle-aged (just under 40), aged (62) and long-lived (less than 85). Donors of different ages were randomly distributed across sequencing lanes to avoid experimental bias. Using the same blood draw, the study looked at two additional independent replicas of 1 million unique cDNA reads for two donors, one aged 18 to 29 and the other aged 80 or older.

Cut back by 5 bases and 5 bases, the V and J ends lie 15 bases apart. Taken from cysteine to phenylalanine, the CDR3 has 14 residues. The only DNA kept is the CDR3, 42 bases in frame from the first base. The germline V gene gives CDR1 as SGHAT and CDR2 as FQNNGV. Systemically healthy Caucasian individuals from Russia, 35 to 40 in total and aged roughly 6 to 95 years, were included as donors. Each donor gave roughly 11 milliliters of peripheral blood, drawn into EDTA-treated Vacutainer tubes. Ficoll-Paque density-gradient centrifugation was used to isolate PBMCs, with at least 6.5 million per sample. Total RNA, at least 6 micrograms per sample, was extracted from PBMCs with Trizol reagent. For every donor, flow cytometry on a PBMC aliquot measured the percentage of naive CD45RAhigh/CD27high T cells. What the work shows at the level of the full study, not this receptor alone: The long-lived group showed more naive CD4+ T cells, fewer expanded clones and increased TCR diversity than the aged group, suggesting age selection. Since profiling was done on bulk unsorted PBMCs, naive and antigen-experienced compartments could not be conclusively compared. Observed TCR beta diversity per million T cells fell roughly linearly with age, and a significant reduction was already apparent by age roughly 40. There was a strong correlation between observed TCR beta diversity and the percentage of naive T cells measured by flow cytometry. The CMV infection status of donors was not known, potentially confounding age-related changes in expanded clonotypes. Estimates of total diversity based on one million sequenced T cells were considered lower bounds and underestimates.

This clonotype was seen at least ten times. What this receptor recognizes is not known. Base quality data are lacking; no much larger clone is found one base away. Library preparation was by 5' RACE. Instrument used: Illumina HiSeq 2500. A second PCR of 7 to 11 cycles was performed with a sample-barcoded 5' primer and a J-beta primer mix. Each TCR beta cDNA molecule received a unique molecular identifier from a template-switch 5' adaptor carrying 12 random nucleotides. Each sample yielded at least 2.5 million CDR3-containing paired-end reads. The Mint cDNA synthesis kit, primed by a TRBC-specific oligonucleotide, was used to synthesize first-strand cDNA from all RNA. After uracil-DNA glycosylase treatment, a first 18-cycle PCR used universal primers M1SS and BC2_uni_R on all cDNA. The paper's data handling went like this. Each sample was normalized by randomly selecting 1 million high-quality reads, each carrying a distinct molecular identifier. Reads with shared molecular identifiers were discarded instead of being binned into consensus sequences. CDR3 identification, clonotype clustering and error correction used MiTCR with a Q25 quality threshold and the strictest error-elimination algorithm. A nonparametric unseen species model with Euler transformation was used to estimate lower-bound total TCR beta diversity. TCRdb reran the public reads through fastp at Q25 and MiXCR, keeping productive beta chains. Rows matching on CDR3 protein sequence are summarized as one entry with the most common DNA and genes. The V and J calls reflect TCRdb's pipeline rather than the authors' work. The sample yields hundreds of thousands of distinct CDR3 sequences; about 30% were counted once. Less than 20% of the sample is held by the ten biggest clonotypes.

The V and J genes are TRBV11-2 and TRBJ1-1, and possibly TRBD1, on 6 matching bases. The receptor comes from a woman of 80 years or more in good health. The specimen sequenced was blood. The CDR3 region reads CASSAQGKETEAFF. In nucleotide form, the sequence is TGTGCCAGCAGCGCACAGGGTAAGGAGACTGAAGCTTTCTTT.